Ten or more counts support the clone carrying this T cell receptor beta chain. Its specificity is not known. V lost 5 bases and J lost 4; bases outside the gene matches: 10. The germline CDR1 and CDR2 sequences are DFQATT and SNEGSKA (reference sequence). The CDR3 has 17 residues. The data were obtained in a study of T cells in Graves' hyperthyroidism and ophthalmopathy. Researchers amplified the TCR beta CDR3 regions from RNA transcripts. HTBI primers were employed in a first-round RT-PCR of the TCR CDR3. TCRdb called the multiplex PCR reads again in MiXCR, with one record for every CDR3 protein. Here the sample spans about 420,000 distinct CDR3 sequences, about 15% being singletons. General observations from the study: Ophthalmopathy could be told apart from stable hyperthyroidism with a 13 V-J model.

Sequencing was carried out using blood. V and J are TRBV20-1 and TRBJ2-3, with 15 positions matching TRBD2. This TCR was sampled from a woman aged 18-29 years with Graves' hyperthyroidism. The CDR3: CSAYGLAGGALSDTQYF. The DNA for the CDR3 is TGCAGTGCTTACGGACTAGCGGGGGGGGCCCTCTCAGATACGCAGTATTTT.